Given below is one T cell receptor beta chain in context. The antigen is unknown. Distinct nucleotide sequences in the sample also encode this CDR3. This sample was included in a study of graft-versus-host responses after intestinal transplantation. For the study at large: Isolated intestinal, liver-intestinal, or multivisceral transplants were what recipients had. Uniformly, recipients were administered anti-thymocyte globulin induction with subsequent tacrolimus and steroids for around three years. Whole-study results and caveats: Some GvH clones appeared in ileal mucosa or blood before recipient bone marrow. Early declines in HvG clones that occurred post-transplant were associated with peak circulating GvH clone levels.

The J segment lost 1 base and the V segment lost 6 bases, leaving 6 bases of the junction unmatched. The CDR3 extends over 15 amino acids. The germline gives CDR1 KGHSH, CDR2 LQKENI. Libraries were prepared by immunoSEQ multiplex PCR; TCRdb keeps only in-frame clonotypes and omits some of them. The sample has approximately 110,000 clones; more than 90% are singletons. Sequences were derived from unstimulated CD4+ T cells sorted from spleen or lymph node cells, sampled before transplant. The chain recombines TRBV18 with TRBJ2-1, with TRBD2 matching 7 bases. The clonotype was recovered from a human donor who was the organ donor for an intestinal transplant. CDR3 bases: TGTGCCAGCTCGGGGCTAGCGGATTCCTACAATGAGCAGTTCTTC. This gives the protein CASSGLADSYNEQFF.